The rows below give T cell receptor beta chains drawn from one sample of a study of PD-L1 blockade in urothelial cancer. Here immunoSEQ multiplex PCR was the method, and the copy in TCRdb shows in-frame clones only, minus some. Among fewer than 85,000 clones, roughly 86% were seen once, and the ten largest hold roughly 12%. Source: PBMCs, taken around atezolizumab (anti-PD-L1) treatment. Receptors originate from a man aged 60 to 75 with urothelial cancer. The CDR3 runs from the conserved cysteine through the conserved F or W. A D gene is named only where the DNA matches it firmly. Not all rows give a size; the values are once, few, many and, for expanded clones, a class.

>TRBJ2-2|-|TRBV7-2|-
TGTGCCAACAGCGCCAGGGAATGGAGGGAGCTGTTTTTT
CANSAREWRELFF
>TRBJ2-3|-|TRBV13|-
TGTGCCAGCAGCAACAGGGTCGCAGATACGCAGTATTTT
CASSNRVADTQYF
>TRBJ2-7|-|TRBV27|TRBD1
TGTGCCAGCAGCGGAACAGGGGCCGAGCAGTACTTC
CASSGTGAEQYF
>TRBJ1-2|-|TRBV4-1|-
TGCGCCAGCAGCCAAGTAGGGGTCTATGGCTACACCTTC
CASSQVGVYGYTF
>TRBJ2-1|-|TRBV10-3|TRBD1
TGTGCCATCAGTGTCCTTCGGGGACAGGGAAGGAATGAGCAGTTCTTC
CAISVLRGQGRNEQFF
>TRBJ2-5|-|TRBV27|-
TGTGCCAGCAGTTTTAGCGGTCCGGAGACCCAGTACTTC
CASSFSGPETQYF
>TRBJ1-1|-|TRBV5-8|TRBD1
TGTGCCAGCAGCCCAGGGGGACGTAACTCGGCTTTCTTT
CASSPGGRNSAFF
>TRBJ2-7|-|TRBV4-1|-
TGCGCCAGCAGAATGACAGCTACCTCCTACGAGCAGTACTTC
CASRMTATSYEQYF
>TRBJ2-4|once|TRBV11-2|-
TGTGCCAGCAGCTTGAGCGGGCCCCTAGCCAAAAACATTCAGTACTTC
CASSLSGPLAKNIQYF
>TRBJ1-1|-|TRBV6-5|-
TGTGCCAGCAGAAAGGGGGACACGGAAACTGAAGCTTTCTTT
CASRKGDTETEAFF
>TRBJ2-7|-|TRBV19|-
TGTGCCAGTAGTGCCCGGAGGGACTCCTACGAGCAGTACTTC
CASSARRDSYEQYF
>TRBJ2-3|-|TRBV5-8|-
TGTGCCAGCAGCTTATACTTCACAGATACGCAGTATTTT
CASSLYFTDTQYF
>TRBJ2-3|-|TRBV7-2|TRBD2
TGTGCCAGCAGCTTCCAAAGGTTAGCGGGAGGGCCGGGGACAGATACGCAGTATTTT
CASSFQRLAGGPGTDTQYF
>TRBJ2-3|-|TRBV14|TRBD2
TGTGCCAGCAGCCAACTAGCGGGCGGCACAGATACGCAGTATTTT
CASSQLAGGTDTQYF
>TRBJ1-3|-|TRBV5-1|TRBD1
TGCGCCAGCACCTTGGGACACAGGGGCTCTGGAAACACCATATATTTT
CASTLGHRGSGNTIYF
>TRBJ2-1|-|TRBV5-4|TRBD2
TGTGCCAGCAGCTGGGGGACTAGCGGAAGGAATGAGCAGTTCTTC
CASSWGTSGRNEQFF
>TRBJ1-2|-|TRBV19|-
TGTGCCAGTAGTATCGGGCAGGGATACTATGGCTACACCTTC
CASSIGQGYYGYTF
>TRBJ1-4|-|TRBV27|TRBD1
TGTGCCAGCAGAATTACAGGGGGCGGCGAAAAACTGTTTTTT
CASRITGGGEKLFF
>TRBJ2-3|-|TRBV30|-
TGTGCCTGGAGTGTATTGGCTGGCACAGATACGCAGTATTTT
CAWSVLAGTDTQYF
>TRBJ1-5|-|TRBV30|-
TGTGCCTGGAGTGGTGGGGGCTACAATCAGCCCCAGCATTTT
CAWSGGGYNQPQHF
>TRBJ1-3|-|TRBV5-1|-
TGCGCCAGCAGCTTGTCGGCGGGACGCACTGGAAACACCATATATTTT
CASSLSAGRTGNTIYF
>TRBJ1-2|few|TRBV19|TRBD1
TGTGCCAGTAGTATAGATACAGGGGAATCGCGTGGCTACACCTTC
CASSIDTGESRGYTF
>TRBJ1-2|-|TRBV5-4|-
TGTGCCAGCAGCCAAGACGGGATAATGAACTATGGCTACACCTTC
CASSQDGIMNYGYTF
>TRBJ2-5|-|TRBV25-1|-
TGTGCCAGCAGCCCGGGGGAAGGAGACCAAGAGACCCAGTACTTC
CASSPGEGDQETQYF
>TRBJ2-3|once|TRBV6-1|-
TGTGCCAGCAGCCTGGAGGGTGGCACAGATACGCAGTATTTT
CASSLEGGTDTQYF
>TRBJ2-1|-|TRBV27|-
TGTGCCAGCAGTTTATCAAGCGGACAGCGCTACAATGAGCAGTTCTTC
CASSLSSGQRYNEQFF
>TRBJ1-2|-|TRBV5-5|-
TGTGCCAGCAGCCTTCAACAGGCTAACTCTGGCTACACCTTC
CASSLQQANSGYTF
>TRBJ1-1|-|TRBV18|-
TGTGCCAGCTCCCTGAAAATGGTTGTTGAGATGAACACTGAAGCTTTCTTT
CASSLKMVVEMNTEAFF